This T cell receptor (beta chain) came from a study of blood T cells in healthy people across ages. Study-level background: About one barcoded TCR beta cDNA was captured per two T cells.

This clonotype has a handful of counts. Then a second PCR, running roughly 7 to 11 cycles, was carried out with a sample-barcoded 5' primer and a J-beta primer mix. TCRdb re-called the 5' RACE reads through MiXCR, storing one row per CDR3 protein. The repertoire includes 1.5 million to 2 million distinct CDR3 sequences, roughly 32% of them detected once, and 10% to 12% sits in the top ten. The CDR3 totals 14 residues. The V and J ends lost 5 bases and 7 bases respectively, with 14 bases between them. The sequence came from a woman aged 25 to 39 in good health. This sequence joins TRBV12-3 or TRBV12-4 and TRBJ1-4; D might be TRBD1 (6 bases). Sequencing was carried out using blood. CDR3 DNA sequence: TGTGCCAGCAGTCCCTACATCAGGGGTGAAAAACTGTTTTTT. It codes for CASSPYIRGEKLFF.